This T cell receptor beta chain is from a study of blood T cell repertoires in COVID-19. This table comes from immunoSEQ multiplex PCR, and its TCRdb copy is limited to in-frame clones, with some not included. The table has 200,000 or so clones, roughly 80% seen once; the top ten hold around a sixth. The CDR3 covers 15 residues. Trimming took off 8 bases at V and 0 bases at J, with 14 bases between the two ends. Germline V lookup: CDR1 SGHTA, CDR2 FQGNSA. This TCR was recovered from a man aged 60 to 69 with active or convalescent COVID-19. Sequencing used peripheral blood. V usage is TRBV7-2 and J usage is TRBJ2-1; tentatively, D is TRBD1 (5 bases). In DNA form, the CDR3 reads TGTGCCAGCGGGGCTGGGGCGGCCTCCTACAATGAGCAGTTCTTC. It specifies CASGAGAASYNEQFF.